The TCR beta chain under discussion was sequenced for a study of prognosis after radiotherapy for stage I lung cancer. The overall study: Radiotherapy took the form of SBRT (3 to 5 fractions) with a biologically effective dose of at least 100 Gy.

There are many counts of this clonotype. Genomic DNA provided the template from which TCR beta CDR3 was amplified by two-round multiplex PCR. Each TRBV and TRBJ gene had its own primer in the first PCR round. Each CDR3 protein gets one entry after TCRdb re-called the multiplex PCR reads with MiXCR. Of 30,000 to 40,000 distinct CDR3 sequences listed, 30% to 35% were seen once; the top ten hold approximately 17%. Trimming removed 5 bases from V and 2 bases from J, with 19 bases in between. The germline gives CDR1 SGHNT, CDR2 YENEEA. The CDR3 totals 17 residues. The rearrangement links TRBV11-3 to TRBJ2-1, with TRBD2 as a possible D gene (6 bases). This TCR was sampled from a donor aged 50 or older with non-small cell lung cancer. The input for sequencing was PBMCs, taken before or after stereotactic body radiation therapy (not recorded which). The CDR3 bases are TGTGCCAGCAGCCTGCCATGGGGGGACTCCCCCTACAATGAGCAGTTCTTC. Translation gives CASSLPWGDSPYNEQFF.